This paragraph covers one T cell receptor (beta chain) sequence. Its antigen is not yet known. No qualities accompany the bases; no much larger clone lies one base away. The data stem from a study of blood T cell repertoires in COVID-19 (dated by TCRdb to 2020 to 2022). Some background on the complete study: Samples from collaborators originated in the United States, Italy and Spain and spanned both the acute and convalescent phases of COVID-19. The material from the prospective study consisted of cDNA or gDNA derived from T cells, B-cell-depleted T cells, or PBMCs. Subjects who had been exposed to COVID-19, were actively infected with it, or had recovered from it provided the deeply sampled blood TCRbeta repertoires that made up the dataset. The repertoires were made available in a free public database intended to serve as a resource for research on the immune response to SARS-CoV-2. The samples were drawn from the first 160 participants of the ongoing ImmuneRACE study and from over 950 subjects provided by 6 global collaborators. The sample metadata nearly always contained a de-identified subject ID, COVID-19 status, age in years and sex. HLA class I and class II types, where available, came from metadata supplied by the sample provider rather than from assay-based typing. Study-wide findings and limitations: The amount of clinical and demographic metadata varied by source and participant and was provided uncurated.

One collaborating source in Seattle enrolled patients while the patients were actively infected and followed the patients over time throughout the course of disease. Each collaborating institution followed its own protocols to collect whole blood in K2EDTA tubes. For TCRbeta analysis, collaborators shipped samples in one of three forms: frozen whole blood, isolated PBMCs, or DNA extracted from either of those sample types. TCRbeta CDR3 regions were amplified from genomic DNA using the immunoSEQ Assay, a bias-controlled multiplex PCR. As for how the authors treated the data: The number of nucleated cells in each sample was estimated by amplification of reference gene primers within the assay. To quantify the absolute abundance of each unique TCRbeta CDR3 rearrangement, sequence reads were collapsed and filtered. For each sample, productive Simpson clonality was calculated as the square root of Simpson's diversity index over productive rearrangements. TCRdb retrieved this table from immuneACCESS and kept in-frame rearrangements only. Not all clones are present; in checked studies, unresolved V genes account for under half, and no reason is known for the remainder. That table gives V, J and clone size, and the DNA gave D and trimming. The sample profile shows about 230,000 clones; 65% to 90% of them were found once. The leading ten clones occupy 11% of the sample.

The cysteine opens and the phenylalanine closes a CDR3 of 15 amino acids. Just the 45-base CDR3 DNA is kept, in frame starting at base 1. V trim: 4 bases; J trim: 7 bases; unmatched bases: 6. From a lookup of the germline V gene, CDR1 and CDR2 are MGHDK and SYGVNS. This receptor chain uses TRBV25-1 and TRBJ2-3; the central 12 bases match TRBD1. Sequenced input: peripheral blood. This clonotype was sampled from a man in his forties or fifties with COVID-19, enrolled during active disease. The encoded CDR3 is CASSARDRGPNTQYF. The bases are TGTGCCAGCAGTGCCCGGGACAGGGGGCCGAATACGCAGTATTTT.